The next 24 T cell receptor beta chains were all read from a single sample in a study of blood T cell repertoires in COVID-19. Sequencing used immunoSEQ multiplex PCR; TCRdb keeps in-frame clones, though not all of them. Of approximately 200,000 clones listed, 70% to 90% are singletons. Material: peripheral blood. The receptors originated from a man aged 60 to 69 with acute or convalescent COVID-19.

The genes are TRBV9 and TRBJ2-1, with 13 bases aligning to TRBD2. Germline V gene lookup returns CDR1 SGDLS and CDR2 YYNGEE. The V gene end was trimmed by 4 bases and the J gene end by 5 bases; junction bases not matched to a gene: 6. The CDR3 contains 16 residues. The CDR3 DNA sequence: TGTGCCAGCAGCTTAGGGACTAGCGGGATGGACAATGAGCAGTTCTTC. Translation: CASSLGTSGMDNEQFF.

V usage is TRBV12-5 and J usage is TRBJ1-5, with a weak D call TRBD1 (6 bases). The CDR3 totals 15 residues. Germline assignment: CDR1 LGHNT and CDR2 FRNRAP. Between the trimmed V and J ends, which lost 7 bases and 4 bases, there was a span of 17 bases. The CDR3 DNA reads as TGTGCTAGTGCCGCCGGGGGGCTACCAAATCAGCCCCAGCATTTT. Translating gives CASAAGGLPNQPQHF.

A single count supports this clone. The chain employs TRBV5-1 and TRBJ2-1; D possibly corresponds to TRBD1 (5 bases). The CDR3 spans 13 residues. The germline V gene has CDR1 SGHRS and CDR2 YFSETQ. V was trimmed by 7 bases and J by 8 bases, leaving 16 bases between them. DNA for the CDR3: TGCGCCAGCGATGAAGGGGCCTTACATGAGCAGTTCTTC. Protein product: CASDEGALHEQFF.

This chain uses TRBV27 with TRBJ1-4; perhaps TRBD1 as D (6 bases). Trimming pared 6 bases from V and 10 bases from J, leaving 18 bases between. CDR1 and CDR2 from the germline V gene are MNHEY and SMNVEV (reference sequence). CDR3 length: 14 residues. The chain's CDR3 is CASRVGGRLGKLFF. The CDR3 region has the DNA TGTGCCAGCAGAGTTGGGGGCAGACTGGGAAAACTGTTTTTT.

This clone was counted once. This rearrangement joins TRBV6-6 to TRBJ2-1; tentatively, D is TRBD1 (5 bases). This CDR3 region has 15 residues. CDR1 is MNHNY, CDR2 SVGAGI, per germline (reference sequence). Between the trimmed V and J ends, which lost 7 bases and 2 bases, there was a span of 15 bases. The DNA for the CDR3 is TGTGCCAGCAATCCTGGGGCGTTTACCTACAATGAGCAGTTCTTC. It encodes CASNPGAFTYNEQFF.

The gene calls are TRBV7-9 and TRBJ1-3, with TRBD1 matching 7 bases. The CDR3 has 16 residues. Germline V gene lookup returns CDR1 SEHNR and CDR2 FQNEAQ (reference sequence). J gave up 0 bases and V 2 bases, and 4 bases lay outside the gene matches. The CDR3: CASSLPGQSSGNTIYF. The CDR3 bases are TGTGCCAGCAGCTTACCGGGACAGAGCTCTGGAAACACCATATATTTT.

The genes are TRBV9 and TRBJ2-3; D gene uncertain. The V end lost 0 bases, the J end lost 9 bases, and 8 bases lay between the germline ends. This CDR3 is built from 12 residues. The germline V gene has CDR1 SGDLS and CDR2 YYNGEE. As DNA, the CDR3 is TGTGCCAGCAGCGTAGACCCCCGGACGCAGTATTTT. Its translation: CASSVDPRTQYF.

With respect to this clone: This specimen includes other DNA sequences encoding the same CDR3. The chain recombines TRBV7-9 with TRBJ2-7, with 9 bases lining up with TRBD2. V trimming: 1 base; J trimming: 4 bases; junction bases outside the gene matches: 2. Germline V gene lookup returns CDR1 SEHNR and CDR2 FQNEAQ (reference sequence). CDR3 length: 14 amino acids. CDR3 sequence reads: CASSLGSGSYEQYF. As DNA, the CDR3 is TGTGCCAGCAGCTTAGGTAGCGGGAGTTACGAGCAGTACTTC. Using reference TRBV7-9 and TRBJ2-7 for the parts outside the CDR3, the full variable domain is DTGVSQNPRHKITKRGQNVTFRCDPISEHNRLYWYRQTLGQGPEFLTYFQNEAQLEKSRLLSDRFSAERPKGSFSTLEIQRTEQGDSAMYLCASSLGSGSYEQYFGPGTRLTVT.

CDR3 sequence: CASSQAGLAGVSLNEQFF. The CDR3 nucleotides read TGCGCCAGCAGCCAAGCGGGGCTAGCGGGAGTATCCCTCAATGAGCAGTTCTTC. The chain recombines TRBV4-3 with TRBJ2-1, with TRBD2 matching 10 bases. Trimming at V came to 1 base and at J to 6 bases, leaving 12 bases not matched to a gene. The CDR3 covers 18 residues. Per germline, CDR1 LGHNA and CDR2 YSLEER.

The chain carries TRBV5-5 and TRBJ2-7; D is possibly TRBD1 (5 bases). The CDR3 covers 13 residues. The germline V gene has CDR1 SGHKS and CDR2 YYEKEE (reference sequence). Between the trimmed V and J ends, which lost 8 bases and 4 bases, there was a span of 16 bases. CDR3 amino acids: CASMSAGLYEQYF. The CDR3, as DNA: TGTGCCAGTATGTCGGCAGGGCTGTACGAGCAGTACTTC.

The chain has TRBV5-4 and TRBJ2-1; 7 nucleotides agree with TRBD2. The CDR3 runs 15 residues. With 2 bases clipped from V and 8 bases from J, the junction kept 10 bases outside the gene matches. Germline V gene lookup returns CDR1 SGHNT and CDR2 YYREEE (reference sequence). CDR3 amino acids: CASSFTGGSMDEQFF. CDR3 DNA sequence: TGTGCCAGCAGCTTTACAGGCGGGAGTATGGATGAGCAGTTCTTC. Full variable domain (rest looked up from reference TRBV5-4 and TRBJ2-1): ETGVTQSPTHLIKTRGQQVTLRCSSQSGHNTVSWYQQALGQGPQFIFQYYREEENGRGNFPPRFSGLQFPNYSSELNVNALELDDSALYLCASSFTGGSMDEQFFGPGTRLTVL.

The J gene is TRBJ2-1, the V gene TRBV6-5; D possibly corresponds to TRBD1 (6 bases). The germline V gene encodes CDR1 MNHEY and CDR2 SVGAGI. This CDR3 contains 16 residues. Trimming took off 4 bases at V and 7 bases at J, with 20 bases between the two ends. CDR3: CASSLEYSTGPNEQFF. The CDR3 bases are TGTGCCAGCAGTTTAGAGTACTCGACAGGACCAAATGAGCAGTTCTTC.

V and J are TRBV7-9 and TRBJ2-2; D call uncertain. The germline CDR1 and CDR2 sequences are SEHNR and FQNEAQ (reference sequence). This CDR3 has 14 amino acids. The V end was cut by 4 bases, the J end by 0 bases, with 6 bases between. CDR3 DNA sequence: TGTGCCAGCAGCTCCCTCCCGAACACCGGGGAGCTGTTTTTT. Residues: CASSSLPNTGELFF.

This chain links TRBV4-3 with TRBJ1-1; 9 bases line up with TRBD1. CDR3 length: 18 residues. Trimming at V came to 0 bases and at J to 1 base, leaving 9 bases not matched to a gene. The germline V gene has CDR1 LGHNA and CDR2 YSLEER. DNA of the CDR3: TGCGCCAGCAGCCAAGATAGGGGACAGGGAGCGGGGAACACTGAAGCTTTCTTT. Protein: CASSQDRGQGAGNTEAFF.

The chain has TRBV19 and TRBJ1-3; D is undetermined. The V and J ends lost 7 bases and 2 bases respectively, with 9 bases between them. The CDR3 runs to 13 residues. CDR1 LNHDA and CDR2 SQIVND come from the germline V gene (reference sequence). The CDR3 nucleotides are TGTGCCAGTAACCCTAGTGCTGGAAACACCATATATTTT. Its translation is CASNPSAGNTIYF.

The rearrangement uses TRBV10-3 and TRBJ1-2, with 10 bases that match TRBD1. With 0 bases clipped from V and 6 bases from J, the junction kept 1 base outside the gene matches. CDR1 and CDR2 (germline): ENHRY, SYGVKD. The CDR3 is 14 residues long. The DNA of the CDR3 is TGTGCCATCAGTGAGTCCGGGACAGGGGATGGCTACACCTTC. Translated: CAISESGTGDGYTF.

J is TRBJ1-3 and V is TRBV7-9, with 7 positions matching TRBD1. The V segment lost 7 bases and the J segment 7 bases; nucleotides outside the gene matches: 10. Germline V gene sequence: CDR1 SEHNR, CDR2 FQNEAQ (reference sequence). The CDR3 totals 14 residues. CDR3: CASTLTGKANTIYF. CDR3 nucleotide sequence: TGTGCCAGCACCTTGACAGGGAAAGCGAACACCATATATTTT.

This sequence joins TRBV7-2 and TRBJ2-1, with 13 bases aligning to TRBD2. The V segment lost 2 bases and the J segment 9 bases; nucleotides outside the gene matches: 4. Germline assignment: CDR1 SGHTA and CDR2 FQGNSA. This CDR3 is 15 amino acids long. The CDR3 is CASSLKTSGRGEQFF. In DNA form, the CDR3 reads TGTGCCAGCAGCTTAAAAACTAGCGGGAGGGGTGAGCAGTTCTTC.

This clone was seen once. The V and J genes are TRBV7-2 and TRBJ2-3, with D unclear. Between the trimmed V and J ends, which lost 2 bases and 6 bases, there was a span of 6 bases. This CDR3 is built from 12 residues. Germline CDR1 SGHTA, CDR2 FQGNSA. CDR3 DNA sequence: TGTGCCAGCAGCTTATTGGGCGATACGCAGTATTTT. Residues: CASSLLGDTQYF.

The CDR3 DNA reads as TGTGCCAGCAGTTACCGGCAGGCGGGTTATGGCTACACCTTC. Translation: CASSYRQAGYGYTF. This rearrangement joins TRBV6-5 to TRBJ1-2; D not certain. Trimming took 2 bases from V and 5 from J, leaving 12 bases between them. The CDR3 has 14 amino acids. Germline V lookup: CDR1 MNHEY, CDR2 SVGAGI.

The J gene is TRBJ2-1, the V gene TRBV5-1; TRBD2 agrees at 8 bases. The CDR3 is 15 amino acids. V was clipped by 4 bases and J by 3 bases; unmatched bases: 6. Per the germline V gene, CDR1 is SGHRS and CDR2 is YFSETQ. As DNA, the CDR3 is TGCGCCAGCAGCCCCGGGAGGGTAAACTACAATGAGCAGTTCTTC. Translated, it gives CASSPGRVNYNEQFF.

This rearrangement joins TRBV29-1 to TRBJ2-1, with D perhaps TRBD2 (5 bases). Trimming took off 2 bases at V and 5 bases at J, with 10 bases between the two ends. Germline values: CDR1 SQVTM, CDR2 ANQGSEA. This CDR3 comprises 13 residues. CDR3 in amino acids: CSVETGSDNEQFF. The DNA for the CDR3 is TGCAGCGTTGAAACGGGGAGTGACAATGAGCAGTTCTTC.

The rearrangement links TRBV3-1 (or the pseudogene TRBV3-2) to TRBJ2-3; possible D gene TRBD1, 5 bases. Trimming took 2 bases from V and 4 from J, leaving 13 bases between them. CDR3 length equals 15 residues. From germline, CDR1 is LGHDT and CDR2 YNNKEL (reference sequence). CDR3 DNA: TGTGCCAGCAGCCAACAAGGACATGGCCCAGATACGCAGTATTTT. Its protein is CASSQQGHGPDTQYF.

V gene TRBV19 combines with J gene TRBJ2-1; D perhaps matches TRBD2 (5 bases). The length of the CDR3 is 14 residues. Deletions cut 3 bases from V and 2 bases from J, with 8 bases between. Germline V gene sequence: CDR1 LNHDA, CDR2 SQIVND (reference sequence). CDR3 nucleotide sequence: TGTGCCAGTAGTATTCACGGGACCTACAATGAGCAGTTCTTC. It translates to CASSIHGTYNEQFF.